This T cell receptor beta chain was recovered during a study of blood T cell repertoires in COVID-19 (dated by TCRdb to the early 2020s). General notes on the study: Collaborator samples came from the United States, Italy and Spain and covered acute and convalescent phases of COVID-19. The material from the prospective study consisted of cDNA or gDNA derived from T cells, B-cell-depleted T cells, or PBMCs. Deeply sampled blood TCRbeta repertoires from subjects exposed to, actively infected with, or recovered from COVID-19 were included in the dataset. The repertoires were released in a freely available public database meant as a resource for research on the immune response to SARS-CoV-2. The samples were drawn from the first 160 participants of the ongoing ImmuneRACE study and from 1,200 or so subjects provided by 6 global collaborators. Sample metadata almost always included a de-identified subject ID, COVID-19 status, age in years and sex. Where HLA class I and class II types were available, the types were taken from metadata supplied by the sample provider, not from assay-based typing.

The immunoSEQ Assay, a bias-controlled multiplex PCR, was used to amplify TCRbeta CDR3 regions from genomic DNA. Under the source paper's analysis protocol: Within the assay, amplification of reference gene primers was used to estimate how many nucleated cells each sample contained. To quantify the absolute abundance of each unique TCRbeta CDR3 rearrangement, sequence reads were collapsed and filtered. For each sample, productive Simpson clonality was calculated as the square root of Simpson's diversity index across productive rearrangements. In TCRdb, the immuneACCESS table is reduced to in-frame sequences with V and J assigned. These tables do not hold every clone; where another copy was compared, an unresolved V gene accounts for under half, and the others remain unexplained. V, J and clone size were drawn from that table, and D and trimming were deduced from the DNA. Within this sample are about 220,000 clones, with less than 90% of them counted one time only. The ten largest clones add up to approximately 5.1% of the sample.

Another Seattle source contributed samples from volunteer blood donors who had recovered from COVID-19. Each collaborating institution followed its own protocols to collect whole blood in K2EDTA tubes. For TCRbeta analysis, collaborators shipped samples in one of three forms: frozen whole blood, isolated PBMCs, or DNA extracted from either of those sample types. In the case of this clone: Its antigen remains undetermined. Base-call qualities are not available, and no considerably larger clone is one nucleotide away. Other DNA sequences from this sample encode an identical CDR3 as well.

The germline V gene yields MRHNA for CDR1 and SNTAGT for CDR2. V lost 2 bases and J lost 4 bases; the stretch between them is 5 bases long. The CDR3 holds 13 amino acids from the cysteine to the phenylalanine. CDR3 DNA only is kept here, 39 bases in frame from base 1. Broader findings and caveats from the paper: Clinical and demographic metadata were provided uncurated, with the amount varying by source and participant.

Sequencing used peripheral blood. The source is an older woman who had recovered from COVID-19. The V and J genes are TRBV6-4 and TRBJ2-2; D gene: possibly TRBD1, on 5 matching bases. The sequenced DNA: TGTGCCAGCAGTGACCAGGGCACCGGGGAGCTGTTTTTT. The resulting protein is CASSDQGTGELFF.